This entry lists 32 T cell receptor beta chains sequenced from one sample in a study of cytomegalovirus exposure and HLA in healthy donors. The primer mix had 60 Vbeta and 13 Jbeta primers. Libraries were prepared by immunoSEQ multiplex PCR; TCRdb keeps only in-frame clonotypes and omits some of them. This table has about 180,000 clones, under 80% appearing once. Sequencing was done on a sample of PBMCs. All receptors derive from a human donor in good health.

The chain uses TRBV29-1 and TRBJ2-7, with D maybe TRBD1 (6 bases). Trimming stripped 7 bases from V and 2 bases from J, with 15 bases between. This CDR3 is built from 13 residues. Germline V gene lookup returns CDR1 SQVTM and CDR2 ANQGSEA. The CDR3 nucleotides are TGCAGCGCCACACACAGGGATCCCTACGAGCAGTACTTC. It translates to CSATHRDPYEQYF.

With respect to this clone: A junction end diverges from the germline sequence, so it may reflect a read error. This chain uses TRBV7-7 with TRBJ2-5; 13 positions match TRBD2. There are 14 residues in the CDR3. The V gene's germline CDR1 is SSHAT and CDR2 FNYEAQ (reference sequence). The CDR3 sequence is CASNSGLAGETQYF. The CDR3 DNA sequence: TGTGCTAGCAACTCGGGACTAGCGGGGGAGACCCAGTACTTC.

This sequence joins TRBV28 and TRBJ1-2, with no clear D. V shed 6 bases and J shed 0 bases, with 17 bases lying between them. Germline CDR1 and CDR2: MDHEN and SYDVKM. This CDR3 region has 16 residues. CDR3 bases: TGTGCCAGCAGCTCCACTTTGGACTATCCTAACTATGGCTACACCTTC. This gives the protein CASSSTLDYPNYGYTF.

The CDR3 loop reads CASRGTPGHNEQFF. The DNA of the CDR3 is TGTGCCAGCAGAGGGACTCCCGGCCACAATGAGCAGTTCTTC. The genes are TRBV6-5 and TRBJ2-1; D possibly corresponds to TRBD2 (6 bases). CDR3 length equals 14 residues. The V gene lost 6 bases and the J gene lost 5 bases, with 14 bases spanning the gap. Germline lookup yields CDR1 MNHEY and CDR2 SVGAGI.

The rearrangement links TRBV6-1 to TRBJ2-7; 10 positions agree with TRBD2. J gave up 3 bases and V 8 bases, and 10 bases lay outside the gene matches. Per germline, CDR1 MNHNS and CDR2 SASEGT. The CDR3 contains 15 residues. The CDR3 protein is CASVLSVAGGYEQYF. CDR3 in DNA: TGTGCCAGCGTTTTATCTGTAGCGGGGGGCTACGAGCAGTACTTC.

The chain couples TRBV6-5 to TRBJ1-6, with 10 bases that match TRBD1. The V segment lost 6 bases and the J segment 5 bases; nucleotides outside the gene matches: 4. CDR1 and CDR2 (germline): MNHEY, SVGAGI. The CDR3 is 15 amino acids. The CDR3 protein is CASSSTGGNNSPLHF. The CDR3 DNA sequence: TGTGCCAGCAGCTCGACAGGGGGCAATAATTCACCCCTCCACTTT.

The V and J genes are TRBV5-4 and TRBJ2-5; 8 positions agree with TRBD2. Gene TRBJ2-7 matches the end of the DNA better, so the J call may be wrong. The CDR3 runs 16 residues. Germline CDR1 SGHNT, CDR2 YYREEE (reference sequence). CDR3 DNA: TGTGCCAGCAGCAGCCCGGAGCGGGGGCCCGCCTACGAGCAGTACTTC. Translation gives CASSSPERGPAYEQYF.

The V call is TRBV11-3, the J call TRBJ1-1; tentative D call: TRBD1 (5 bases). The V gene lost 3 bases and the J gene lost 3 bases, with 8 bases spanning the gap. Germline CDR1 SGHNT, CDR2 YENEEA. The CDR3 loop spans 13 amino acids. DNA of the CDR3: TGTGCCAGCAGCTTGGGCAGGGACACTGAAGCTTTCTTT. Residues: CASSLGRDTEAFF.

The CDR3, as DNA: TGTGCCAGCAGTTCCGGGACAGGGCCCTATGGCTACACCTTC. It codes for CASSSGTGPYGYTF. The chain is built from TRBV6-5 and TRBJ1-2, with 9 positions matching TRBD1. Germline V gives CDR1 MNHEY, CDR2 SVGAGI. CDR3 length equals 14 residues. V gave up 4 bases and J gave up 4 bases; unmatched junction bases: 4.

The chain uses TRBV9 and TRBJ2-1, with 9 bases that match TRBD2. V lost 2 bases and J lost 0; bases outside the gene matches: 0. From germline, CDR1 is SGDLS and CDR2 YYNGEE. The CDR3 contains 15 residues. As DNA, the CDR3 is TGTGCCAGCAGCGTTAGCGGGGGCTCCTACAATGAGCAGTTCTTC. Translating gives CASSVSGGSYNEQFF.

The CDR3 loop reads CASSESVLGANQPQHF. CDR3 in DNA: TGTGCCAGCAGTGAATCGGTCCTGGGGGCCAATCAGCCCCAGCATTTT. The V and J genes are TRBV6-1 and TRBJ1-5; tentatively, D is TRBD1 (6 bases). V dropped 2 bases and J dropped 3 bases, with 14 bases sitting between them. The CDR3 has 16 amino acids. Germline CDR1 reads MNHNS; CDR2 reads SASEGT.

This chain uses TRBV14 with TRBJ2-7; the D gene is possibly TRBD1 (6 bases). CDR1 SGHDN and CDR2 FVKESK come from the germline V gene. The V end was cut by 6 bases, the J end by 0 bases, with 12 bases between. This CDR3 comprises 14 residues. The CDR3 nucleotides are TGTGCCAGCAGTTTGGGGGCGAACTCCTACGAGCAGTACTTC. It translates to CASSLGANSYEQYF.

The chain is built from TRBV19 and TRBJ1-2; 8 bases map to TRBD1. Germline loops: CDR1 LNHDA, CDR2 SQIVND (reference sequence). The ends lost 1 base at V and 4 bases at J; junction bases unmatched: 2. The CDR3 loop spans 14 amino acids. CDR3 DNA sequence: TGTGCCAGTAGTATAGGGACAGGGCCCTATGGCTACACCTTC. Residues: CASSIGTGPYGYTF.

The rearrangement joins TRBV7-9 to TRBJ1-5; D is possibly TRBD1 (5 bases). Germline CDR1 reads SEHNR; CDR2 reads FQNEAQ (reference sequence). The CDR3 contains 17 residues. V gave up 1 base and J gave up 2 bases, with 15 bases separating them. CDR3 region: CASSLGYGTGGNQPQHF. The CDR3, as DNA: TGTGCCAGCAGCTTAGGCTACGGAACAGGAGGCAATCAGCCCCAGCATTTT.

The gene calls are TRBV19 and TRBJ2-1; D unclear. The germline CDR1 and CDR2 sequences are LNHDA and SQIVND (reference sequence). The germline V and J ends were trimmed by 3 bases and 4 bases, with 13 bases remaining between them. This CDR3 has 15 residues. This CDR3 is CASSIPRKGYNEQFF. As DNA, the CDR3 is TGTGCCAGTAGTATTCCCAGGAAAGGTTACAATGAGCAGTTCTTC.

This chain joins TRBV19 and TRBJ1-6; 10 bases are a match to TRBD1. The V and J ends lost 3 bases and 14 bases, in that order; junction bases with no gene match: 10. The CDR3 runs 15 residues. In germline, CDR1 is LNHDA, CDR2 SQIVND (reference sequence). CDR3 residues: CASSMGQGRAGTLHF. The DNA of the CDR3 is TGTGCCAGTAGTATGGGACAGGGGCGCGCGGGCACCCTCCACTTT.

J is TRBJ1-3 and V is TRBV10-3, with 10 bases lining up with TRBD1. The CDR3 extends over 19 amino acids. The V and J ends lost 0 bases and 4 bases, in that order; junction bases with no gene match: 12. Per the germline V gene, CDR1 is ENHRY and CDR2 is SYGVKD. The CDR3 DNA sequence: TGTGCCATCAGTGAGTCGACCCTCCTAGACAGGGGGCGAGGAAACACCATATATTTT. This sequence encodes CAISESTLLDRGRGNTIYF.

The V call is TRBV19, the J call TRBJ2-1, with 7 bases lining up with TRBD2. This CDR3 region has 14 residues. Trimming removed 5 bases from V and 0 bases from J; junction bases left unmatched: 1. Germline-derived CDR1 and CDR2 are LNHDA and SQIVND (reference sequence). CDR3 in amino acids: CASSPGGSYNEQFF. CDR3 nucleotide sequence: TGTGCCAGTAGTCCGGGGGGCTCCTACAATGAGCAGTTCTTC.

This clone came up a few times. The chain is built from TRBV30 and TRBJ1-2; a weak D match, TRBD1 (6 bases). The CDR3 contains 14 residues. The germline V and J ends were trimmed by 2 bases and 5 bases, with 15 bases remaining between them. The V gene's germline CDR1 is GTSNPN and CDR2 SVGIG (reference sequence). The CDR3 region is CAWSLWGGAYGYTF. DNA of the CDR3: TGTGCCTGGAGTCTATGGGGGGGGGCGTATGGCTACACCTTC.

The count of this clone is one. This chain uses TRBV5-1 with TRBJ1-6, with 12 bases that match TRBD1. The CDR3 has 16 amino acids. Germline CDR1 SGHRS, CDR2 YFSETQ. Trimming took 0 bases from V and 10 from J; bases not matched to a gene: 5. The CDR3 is CASSLGGTGGQSPLHF. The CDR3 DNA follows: TGCGCCAGCAGCTTGGGAGGGACAGGGGGCCAATCACCCCTCCACTTT. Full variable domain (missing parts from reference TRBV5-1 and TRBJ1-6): KAGVTQTPRYLIKTRGQQVTLSCSPISGHRSVSWYQQTPGQGLQFLFEYFSETQRNKGNFPGRFSGRQFSNSRSEMNVSTLELGDSALYLCASSLGGTGGQSPLHFGNGTRLTVT.

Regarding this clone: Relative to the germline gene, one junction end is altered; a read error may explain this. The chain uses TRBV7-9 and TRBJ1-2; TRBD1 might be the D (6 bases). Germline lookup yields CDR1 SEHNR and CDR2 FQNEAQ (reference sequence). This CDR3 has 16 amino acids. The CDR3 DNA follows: TGTTCCAGCTACGGCAATCCAGGGACACGGTTTTATGGCTACACCTTC. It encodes CSSYGNPGTRFYGYTF. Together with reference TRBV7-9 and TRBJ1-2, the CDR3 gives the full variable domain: DTGVSQNPRHKITKRGQNVTFRCDPISEHNRLYWYRQTLGQGPEFLTYFQNEAQLEKSRLLSDRFSAERPKGSFSTLEIQRTEQGDSAMYLCSSYGNPGTRFYGYTFGSGTRLTVV.

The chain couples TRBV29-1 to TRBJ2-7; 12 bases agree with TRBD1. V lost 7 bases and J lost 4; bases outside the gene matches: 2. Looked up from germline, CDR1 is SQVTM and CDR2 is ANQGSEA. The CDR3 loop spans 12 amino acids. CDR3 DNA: TGCAGCGCGGGACAGGGGGCATACGAGCAGTACTTC. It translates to CSAGQGAYEQYF.

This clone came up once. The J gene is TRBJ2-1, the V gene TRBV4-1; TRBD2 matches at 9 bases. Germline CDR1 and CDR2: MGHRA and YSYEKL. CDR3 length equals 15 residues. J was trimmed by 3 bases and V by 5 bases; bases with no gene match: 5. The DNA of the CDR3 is TGCGCCAGCAGCATACTAGCGGGTGACTACAATGAGCAGTTCTTC. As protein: CASSILAGDYNEQFF.

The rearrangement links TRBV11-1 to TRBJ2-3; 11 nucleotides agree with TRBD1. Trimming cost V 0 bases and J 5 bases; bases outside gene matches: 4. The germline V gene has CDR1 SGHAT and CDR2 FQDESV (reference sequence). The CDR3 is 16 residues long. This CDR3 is CASSLAGTGGIDTQYF. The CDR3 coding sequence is TGTGCCAGCAGCTTAGCCGGGACAGGGGGTATAGATACGCAGTATTTT.

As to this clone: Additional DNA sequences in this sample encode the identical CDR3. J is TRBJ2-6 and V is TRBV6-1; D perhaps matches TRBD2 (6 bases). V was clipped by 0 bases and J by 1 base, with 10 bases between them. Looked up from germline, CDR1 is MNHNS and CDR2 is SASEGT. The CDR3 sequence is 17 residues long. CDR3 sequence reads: CASSEALGGSGANVLTF. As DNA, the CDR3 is TGTGCCAGCAGTGAAGCGTTAGGAGGGTCTGGGGCCAACGTCCTGACTTTC.

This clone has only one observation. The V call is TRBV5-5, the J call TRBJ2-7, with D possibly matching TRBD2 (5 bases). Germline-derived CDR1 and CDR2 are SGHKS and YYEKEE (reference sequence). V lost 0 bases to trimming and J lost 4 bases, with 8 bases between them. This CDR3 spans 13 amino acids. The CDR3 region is CASSLGGLYEQYF. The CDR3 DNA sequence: TGTGCCAGCAGCTTGGGAGGGCTGTACGAGCAGTACTTC.

CDR3 sequence reads: CASSLKAGGILNNEQFF. DNA for the CDR3: TGCGCCAGCAGCTTGAAAGCGGGGGGGATTTTGAACAATGAGCAGTTCTTC. The chain carries TRBV5-1 and TRBJ2-1; 10 bases line up with TRBD2. V lost 1 base to trimming and J lost 5 bases; unmatched junction nucleotides: 9. CDR1 is SGHRS, CDR2 YFSETQ, per germline. This CDR3 spans 17 amino acids. The full variable domain, with the rest looked up from reference TRBV5-1 and TRBJ2-1, is KAGVTQTPRYLIKTRGQQVTLSCSPISGHRSVSWYQQTPGQGLQFLFEYFSETQRNKGNFPGRFSGRQFSNSRSEMNVSTLELGDSALYLCASSLKAGGILNNEQFFGPGTRLTVL.

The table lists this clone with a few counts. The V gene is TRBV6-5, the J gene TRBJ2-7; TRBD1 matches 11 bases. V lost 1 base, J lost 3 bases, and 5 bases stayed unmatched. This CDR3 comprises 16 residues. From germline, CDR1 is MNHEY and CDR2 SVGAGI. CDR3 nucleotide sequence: TGTGCCAGCAGTTACTTCTCCGGGACAGGGGGCTACGAGCAGTACTTC. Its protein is CASSYFSGTGGYEQYF.

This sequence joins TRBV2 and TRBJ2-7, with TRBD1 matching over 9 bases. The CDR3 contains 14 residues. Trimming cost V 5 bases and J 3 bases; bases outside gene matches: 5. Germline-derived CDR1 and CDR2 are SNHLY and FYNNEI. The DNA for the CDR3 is TGTGCCAGCAGTCCACAGGGGGCCTACTACGAGCAGTACTTC. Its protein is CASSPQGAYYEQYF.

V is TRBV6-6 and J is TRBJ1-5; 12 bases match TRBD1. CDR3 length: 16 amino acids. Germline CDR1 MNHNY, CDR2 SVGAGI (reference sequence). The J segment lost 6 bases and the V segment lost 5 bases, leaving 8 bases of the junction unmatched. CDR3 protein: CASSPGTGGEGQPQHF. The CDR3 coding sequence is TGTGCCAGCAGTCCGGGGACAGGGGGCGAGGGTCAGCCCCAGCATTTT.

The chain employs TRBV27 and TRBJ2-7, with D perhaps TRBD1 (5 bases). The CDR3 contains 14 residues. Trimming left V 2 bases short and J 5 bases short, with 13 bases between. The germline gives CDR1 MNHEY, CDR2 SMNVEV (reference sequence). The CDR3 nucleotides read TGTGCCAGCAGTTTAGGCAGGGTTGGCCACGAGCAGTACTTC. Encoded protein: CASSLGRVGHEQYF.

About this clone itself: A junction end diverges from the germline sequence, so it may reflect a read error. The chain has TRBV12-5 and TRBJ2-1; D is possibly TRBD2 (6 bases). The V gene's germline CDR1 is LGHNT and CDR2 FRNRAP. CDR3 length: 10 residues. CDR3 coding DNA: TGTGCTAGTGGGTCGGGGAGGACGGTCTTC. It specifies CASGSGRTVF.